This section outlines one T cell receptor beta chain sequence together with its context. The antigen is not known. The data derive from a study of shared clonotypes between healthy human individuals. Study outcomes and limitations: Clonotype sharing across a handful of donors was observed for around 5% of naive CD4 clonotypes. There were few donors, and this limited the genetic and exposure-history diversity represented. Generation probability values for non-shared clonotypes were lower than those for clonotypes shared by all four donors.

The table came from immunoSEQ multiplex PCR; TCRdb's copy has only in-frame clones and leaves some out. The sample holds about 750,000 clones, approximately 92% seen once. Terminally differentiated effector memory CD45RA+ cells were excluded by CCR7 positive selection of CD45RO-negative cells. The donor cohort consisted entirely of Caucasian adults residing in Nashville, Tennessee. The receptor's source is a young man in good health. Material: naive CD8+ T cells sorted from blood.

The CDR3 is CASSDSGHITDTQYF. The DNA of the CDR3 is TGTGCCAGCAGTGACTCCGGGCACATCACAGATACGCAGTATTTT. The chain combines TRBV6-4 with TRBJ2-3; D call uncertain. The CDR3 has 15 residues. Germline lookup yields CDR1 MRHNA and CDR2 SNTAGT. Trimming took 0 bases from V and 2 from J, leaving 9 bases between them.